This T cell receptor beta chain was recovered during a study of T cells in Graves' hyperthyroidism and ophthalmopathy. The overall study: It was at initial diagnosis, before any treatment, that peripheral blood was collected.

This clonotype showed up many times. Its cognate antigen is unknown. Amplified TCR beta CDR3 regions came from RNA transcripts. The HTBI primer set was used in a first-round RT-PCR of the TCR CDR3. Via MiXCR, TCRdb re-called the multiplex PCR reads, giving one row per CDR3 protein. The sample shows hundreds of thousands of distinct CDR3 sequences, roughly a sixth of them seen only once. Study observations and caveats: Model predictions of ophthalmopathy came a median about six months before onset.

The CDR3 is 12 amino acids. The ends lost 10 bases at V and 5 bases at J; junction bases unmatched: 5. CDR1 and CDR2 (germline): SNHLY, FYNNEI. The chain uses TRBV2 and TRBJ2-1; TRBD1 agrees at 7 bases. The sequencing input was blood. This receptor was identified in a woman aged 18-29 years with Graves' hyperthyroidism. The CDR3 region has the DNA TGTGCCATCAACAGGGGAAACAATGAGCAGTTCTTC. Protein sequence: CAINRGNNEQFF.